These 24 T cell receptor beta chains originate from one sample sequenced in a study of beta chain features in type 1 diabetes. Study outcomes and limitations: TCRB CDR3 length was moderately but significantly reduced in all four CD4+ subsets of Type 1 diabetes patients.

cDNA synthesis used the whole RNA isolate, giving expressed TCRB sequences. TCRdb keeps only in-frame clones here, not all; method: immunoSEQ multiplex PCR. The table lists hundreds of thousands of clones, around 15% of them singletons. The antigens of these receptors remain unknown. Sequenced sample: naive CD4+ T cells from blood. The receptor source for this set is a man aged 18 to 35 with type 1 diabetes.

This clone was detected only a few times. The chain has TRBV19 and TRBJ1-3; 7 bases agree with TRBD1. The CDR3 is made up of 16 amino acids. Trimming removed 5 bases from V and 2 bases from J; junction bases left unmatched: 9. Germline lookup yields CDR1 LNHDA and CDR2 SQIVND (reference sequence). CDR3 sequence: CASSESNRGTGNTIYF. As DNA, the CDR3 is TGTGCCAGTAGTGAGAGCAACAGGGGAACTGGAAACACCATATATTTT.

V usage is TRBV5-6 and J usage is TRBJ2-5, with D perhaps matching TRBD1 (6 bases). The CDR3 length is 14 residues. The V gene lost 3 bases and the J gene lost 0 bases, with 9 bases spanning the gap. Looked up from germline, CDR1 is SGHDT and CDR2 is YYEEEE. The CDR3 here is CASSSQGYQETQYF. Here the CDR3 DNA reads TGTGCCAGCAGCTCCCAGGGGTACCAAGAGACCCAGTACTTC.

This clone was found a few times. The gene calls are TRBV7-2 and TRBJ1-2; D possibly corresponds to TRBD1 (5 bases). Deletions cut 5 bases from V and 7 bases from J, with 17 bases between. The CDR3 extends over 14 amino acids. In germline, CDR1 is SGHTA, CDR2 FQGNSA. The CDR3 sequence is CASSPSPLRGGYTF. DNA of the CDR3: TGTGCCAGCAGCCCTAGCCCTCTTAGGGGTGGCTACACCTTC.

The V gene is TRBV4-3, the J gene TRBJ2-7; 8 positions match TRBD1. V lost 0 bases to trimming and J lost 4 bases; unmatched junction nucleotides: 8. This CDR3 has 16 residues. The germline CDR1 and CDR2 sequences are LGHNA and YSLEER. The CDR3 coding sequence is TGCGCCAGCAGCCAAGAACGCAGGGGGCAAGGGTACGAGCAGTACTTC. Its protein is CASSQERRGQGYEQYF.

This chain links TRBV28 with TRBJ2-3; maybe TRBD1 (5 bases). The germline V and J ends were trimmed by 4 bases and 4 bases, with 9 bases remaining between them. The CDR3 covers 13 residues. Germline V CDR1 and CDR2: MDHEN, SYDVKM. CDR3: CASSSPGPDTQYF. The CDR3 nucleotides read TGTGCCAGCAGTTCACCAGGGCCAGATACGCAGTATTTT.

V and J are TRBV7-2 and TRBJ2-1; D not certain. The CDR3 covers 12 residues. Germline lookup yields CDR1 SGHTA and CDR2 FQGNSA. V was trimmed by 1 base and J by 10 bases, leaving 8 bases between them. This CDR3 reads CASSLDLGEQFF. Here the CDR3 DNA reads TGTGCCAGCAGCTTAGATCTAGGCGAGCAGTTCTTC. The full variable domain, rest sourced from reference TRBV7-2 and TRBJ2-1, is GAGVSQSPSNKVTEKGKDVELRCDPISGHTALYWYRQSLGQGLEFLIYFQGNSAPDKSGLPSDRFSAERTGGSVSTLTIQRTQQEDSAVYLCASSLDLGEQFFGPGTRLTVL.

The rearrangement links TRBV6-5 to TRBJ1-6; perhaps TRBD1 as D (5 bases). The CDR3 sequence is 15 residues long. Germline V gene data show CDR1 as MNHEY and CDR2 as SVGAGI. V was clipped by 7 bases and J by 5 bases, with 15 bases between them. The CDR3 loop reads CASTLRGVDNSPLHF. CDR3 nucleotides: TGTGCCAGCACTCTACGGGGGGTAGATAATTCACCCCTCCACTTT.

This clone was found a few times. The same CDR3 is also encoded by other DNA sequences in this sample. The chain has TRBV30 and TRBJ2-5; 8 bases fit TRBD2. Looked up from germline, CDR1 is GTSNPN and CDR2 is SVGIG (reference sequence). CDR3 length: 12 amino acids. Trimming took 5 bases from V and 5 from J; bases not matched to a gene: 4. The DNA for the CDR3 is TGTGCCTGGTCGCGGGGGGCGGAGACCCAGTACTTC. This codes for CAWSRGAETQYF.

V gene TRBV7-2 combines with J gene TRBJ2-7; no clear D. The CDR3 length is 15 residues. Between the trimmed V and J ends, which lost 6 bases and 0 bases, there was a span of 15 bases. Germline V gives CDR1 SGHTA, CDR2 FQGNSA. CDR3 protein: CASRHDAYSSYEQYF. CDR3 DNA: TGTGCCAGCAGACATGACGCCTACTCCTCCTACGAGCAGTACTTC.

The chain is built from TRBV19 and TRBJ2-7, with D possibly being TRBD1 (6 bases). The germline CDR1 and CDR2 sequences are LNHDA and SQIVND (reference sequence). Trimming took off 8 bases at V and 3 bases at J, with 14 bases between the two ends. CDR3 size: 13 residues. CDR3 region: CASARDTSYEQYF. The CDR3 nucleotides read TGTGCCAGTGCCCGGGACACCAGCTACGAGCAGTACTTC.

The chain recombines TRBV30 with TRBJ1-5; D is possibly TRBD1 (5 bases). The CDR3 is 16 residues long. Looked up from germline, CDR1 is GTSNPN and CDR2 is SVGIG (reference sequence). Trimming took 0 bases from V and 4 from J, leaving 16 bases between them. The CDR3 sequence is CAWSVWSGLLNQPQHF. In nucleotides, the CDR3 is TGTGCCTGGAGTGTGTGGTCGGGACTCTTGAATCAGCCCCAGCATTTT.

A few counts support this clone. V and J are TRBV30 and TRBJ2-6, with D possibly being TRBD2 (7 bases). Trimming removed 8 bases from V and 1 base from J, with 21 bases in between. The CDR3 has 17 amino acids. Germline values: CDR1 GTSNPN, CDR2 SVGIG (reference sequence). Here the CDR3 reads CANRGAAGLSGANVLTF. As DNA, the CDR3 is TGTGCCAACCGGGGGGCGGCGGGGCTATCTGGGGCCAACGTCCTGACTTTC. The variable domain in full, with the rest retrieved from reference TRBV30 and TRBJ2-6, is SQTIHQWPATLVQPVGSPLSLECTVEGTSNPNLYWYRQAAGRGLQLLFYSVGIGQISSEVPQNLSASRPQDRQFILSSKKLLLSDSGFYLCANRGAAGLSGANVLTFGAGSRLTVL.

The chain carries TRBV7-2 and TRBJ2-7; 11 bases map to TRBD2. CDR1 is SGHTA, CDR2 FQGNSA, per germline. The V gene end was trimmed by 5 bases and the J gene end by 1 base; junction bases not matched to a gene: 4. The CDR3 is 15 residues long. CDR3 nucleotide sequence: TGTGCCAGCAGCCCGACTAGCGGGGCTTCCTACGAGCAGTACTTC. Protein: CASSPTSGASYEQYF.

With regard to this clone: Other nucleotide sequences from this sample produce the same CDR3. The rearrangement links TRBV5-4 to TRBJ2-3; D remains ambiguous. The CDR3 loop spans 12 amino acids. V lost 2 bases to trimming and J lost 0 bases, with 1 base between them. Looked up from germline, CDR1 is SGHNT and CDR2 is YYREEE (reference sequence). CDR3 protein: CASSFSTDTQYF. Here the CDR3 DNA reads TGTGCCAGCAGCTTCAGCACAGATACGCAGTATTTT.

The chain carries TRBV20-1 and TRBJ2-3; D gene uncertain. V gave up 6 bases and J gave up 3 bases, with 7 bases separating them. Germline values: CDR1 DFQATT, CDR2 SNEGSKA (reference sequence). CDR3 length: 11 amino acids. The CDR3, as DNA: TGCAGTGCGCCTCAGACAGATACGCAGTATTTT. Amino acids: CSAPQTDTQYF.

The chain combines TRBV30 with TRBJ2-3; possibly TRBD2 for D (5 bases). Germline values: CDR1 GTSNPN, CDR2 SVGIG (reference sequence). This CDR3 is built from 12 residues. Trimming took 5 bases from V and 4 from J, leaving 10 bases between them. CDR3 DNA: TGTGCCTGGCGCCTAGCAGCAGATACGCAGTATTTT. Protein product: CAWRLAADTQYF.

This clone was observed a handful of times. Other DNA variants within this sample encode the same CDR3. The chain joins TRBV7-9 to TRBJ2-5; TRBD1 matches at 8 bases. V was pared by 5 bases and J by 2 bases, with 4 bases of the junction left unmatched. Germline V CDR1 and CDR2: SEHNR, FQNEAQ (reference sequence). CDR3 size: 14 residues. CDR3 region: CASSPWTGQETQYF. The CDR3, as DNA: TGTGCCAGCAGCCCATGGACAGGGCAAGAGACCCAGTACTTC.

The rearrangement links TRBV30 to TRBJ2-5; no clear D. There are 13 residues in the CDR3. Trimming left V 5 bases short and J 2 bases short, with 12 bases between. CDR1 is GTSNPN, CDR2 SVGIG, per germline (reference sequence). The CDR3 nucleotides are TGTGCCTGGGCTACGGACGGTCAAGAGACCCAGTACTTC. Translating gives CAWATDGQETQYF.

This clone turned up a few times. The junction departs from germline at one end; a sequencing error may be responsible. The chain uses TRBV5-1 and TRBJ2-5, with 7 nucleotides matching TRBD1. The V gene's germline CDR1 is SGHRS and CDR2 YFSETQ. The CDR3 length is 14 residues. For the CDR3, the DNA is TGCGCCAGCAGTTTGGCTACAGGGGAAGAGACCCAGTACTTC. Its protein product is CASSLATGEETQYF.

The chain has TRBV28 and TRBJ2-2; D call uncertain. This CDR3 has 15 residues. V was shortened by 8 bases and J by 1 base, with 14 bases between the two germline ends. Germline CDR1 and CDR2: MDHEN and SYDVKM. The CDR3 coding sequence is TGTGCCAGCTCGGTGGGGTCACTGAACACCGGGGAGCTGTTTTTT. This encodes CASSVGSLNTGELFF.

This chain links TRBV9 with TRBJ1-2, with D tentatively TRBD1 (6 bases). The CDR3 loop spans 13 amino acids. The V end lost 0 bases, the J end lost 8 bases, and 11 bases lay between the germline ends. Germline V gene sequence: CDR1 SGDLS, CDR2 YYNGEE. This CDR3 is CASSVGQVTGYTF. CDR3 nucleotides: TGTGCCAGCAGCGTAGGACAGGTGACGGGCTACACCTTC.

In this sample, this clone turned up a few times. The chain couples TRBV2 to TRBJ2-3; unclear D gene. This CDR3 is 13 amino acids long. Looked up from germline, CDR1 is SNHLY and CDR2 is FYNNEI. V was clipped by 5 bases and J by 4 bases, with 10 bases between them. As DNA, the CDR3 is TGTGCCAGCAGTCCCAGTCTAGCAGATACGCAGTATTTT. Its protein product is CASSPSLADTQYF.

The rearrangement joins TRBV30 to TRBJ1-5; D may be TRBD1 (6 bases). The CDR3 has 15 residues. Per germline, CDR1 GTSNPN and CDR2 SVGIG (reference sequence). Trimming removed 2 bases from V and 5 bases from J, with 16 bases in between. For the CDR3, the DNA is TGTGCCTGGAGTCGGCAGGGGCGATCGGATCAGCCCCAGCATTTT. Encoded protein: CAWSRQGRSDQPQHF.

The sample holds a few counts of this clone. This specimen includes other DNA sequences encoding the same CDR3. The CDR3 DNA follows: TGTGCCAGCAGCCCCCGAGGCACAGATACGCAGTATTTT. Translating gives CASSPRGTDTQYF. V gene TRBV7-2 combines with J gene TRBJ2-3; D is unresolved. Per the germline V gene, CDR1 is SGHTA and CDR2 is FQGNSA. This CDR3 has 13 residues. Trimming took off 5 bases at V and 1 base at J, with 7 bases between the two ends. Looking up the rest from reference TRBV7-2 and TRBJ2-3 gives the full variable domain: GAGVSQSPSNKVTEKGKDVELRCDPISGHTALYWYRQSLGQGLEFLIYFQGNSAPDKSGLPSDRFSAERTGGSVSTLTIQRTQQEDSAVYLCASSPRGTDTQYFGPGTRLTVL.